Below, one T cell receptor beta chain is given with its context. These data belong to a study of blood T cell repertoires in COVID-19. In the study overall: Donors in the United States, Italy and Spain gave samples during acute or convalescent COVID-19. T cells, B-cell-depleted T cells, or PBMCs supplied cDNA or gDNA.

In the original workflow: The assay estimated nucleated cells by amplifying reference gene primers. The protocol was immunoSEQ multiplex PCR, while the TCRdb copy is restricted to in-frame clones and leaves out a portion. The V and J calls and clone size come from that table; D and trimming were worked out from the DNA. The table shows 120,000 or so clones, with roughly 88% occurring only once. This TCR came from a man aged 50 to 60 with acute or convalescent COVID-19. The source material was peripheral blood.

The CDR3 DNA is TGTGCCACCAGTGACCAAACAGACACCGGGGAGCTGTTTTTT. It encodes CATSDQTDTGELFF. V is TRBV24-1 and J is TRBJ2-2, with D unresolved. The germline V gene has CDR1 KGHDR and CDR2 SFDVKD. Trimming took off 4 bases at V and 3 bases at J, with 8 bases between the two ends. This CDR3 region has 14 residues.